These T cell receptor beta chains were read from a single sample in a study of blood T cell repertoires in COVID-19. Generated by immunoSEQ multiplex PCR, the TCRdb table keeps only in-frame clones and is missing some. Here the sample spans approximately 280,000 clones, roughly 88% being singletons. The sample consisted of peripheral blood. The origin of the receptors is an older woman with acute or convalescent COVID-19. Each CDR3 is given with its conserved first and last residue. Each record gives: J gene, clone size, V gene, D gene, CDR3 protein, CDR3 DNA. The D gene is left open where the match is weak. Rows give clone size only sometimes, using once, few, many, or a class for an expanded clone.

J gene: TRBJ1-2
clone size: -
V gene: TRBV7-2
D gene: -
CDR3 protein: CASSLDGGVGGYTF
CDR3 DNA: TGTGCCAGCAGCTTAGATGGAGGGGTTGGAGGCTACACCTTC

J gene: TRBJ2-5
clone size: -
V gene: TRBV5-4
D gene: -
CDR3 protein: CASSFTAAVGTQYF
CDR3 DNA: TGTGCCAGCAGCTTCACGGCGGCGGTGGGGACCCAGTACTTC

J gene: TRBJ2-3
clone size: -
V gene: TRBV6-2/TRBV6-3
D gene: -
CDR3 protein: CASSTGLTNTDTQYF
CDR3 DNA: TGTGCCAGCAGTACCGGACTGACGAACACAGATACGCAGTATTTT

J gene: TRBJ2-7
clone size: -
V gene: TRBV27
D gene: -
CDR3 protein: CASRDPWGVGDEQYF
CDR3 DNA: TGTGCCAGCAGGGACCCCTGGGGGGTCGGCGACGAGCAGTACTTC

J gene: TRBJ2-7
clone size: few
V gene: TRBV4-1
D gene: TRBD2
CDR3 protein: CASSQAAAGGPEQYF
CDR3 DNA: TGCGCCAGCAGCCAAGCGGCAGCGGGGGGGCCCGAGCAGTACTTC

J gene: TRBJ1-6
clone size: -
V gene: TRBV6-5
D gene: -
CDR3 protein: CASSIDGGRAPLHF
CDR3 DNA: TGTGCCAGCAGTATCGATGGGGGGAGGGCACCCCTCCACTTT

J gene: TRBJ2-1
clone size: -
V gene: TRBV2
D gene: -
CDR3 protein: CASSGGRSYNEQFF
CDR3 DNA: TGTGCCAGCAGCGGGGGGCGGTCCTACAATGAGCAGTTCTTC

J gene: TRBJ1-5
clone size: -
V gene: TRBV2
D gene: -
CDR3 protein: CASSYSNQPQHF
CDR3 DNA: TGTGCCAGCAGTTATAGCAATCAGCCCCAGCATTTT

J gene: TRBJ2-7
clone size: -
V gene: TRBV6-1
D gene: TRBD2
CDR3 protein: CASSETGLAGGSYEQYF
CDR3 DNA: TGTGCCAGCAGTGAAACCGGACTAGCGGGGGGCTCCTACGAGCAGTACTTC

J gene: TRBJ2-5
clone size: -
V gene: TRBV25-1
D gene: TRBD1
CDR3 protein: CASSPGQKQETQYF
CDR3 DNA: TGTGCCAGCAGTCCGGGACAGAAACAAGAGACCCAGTACTTC